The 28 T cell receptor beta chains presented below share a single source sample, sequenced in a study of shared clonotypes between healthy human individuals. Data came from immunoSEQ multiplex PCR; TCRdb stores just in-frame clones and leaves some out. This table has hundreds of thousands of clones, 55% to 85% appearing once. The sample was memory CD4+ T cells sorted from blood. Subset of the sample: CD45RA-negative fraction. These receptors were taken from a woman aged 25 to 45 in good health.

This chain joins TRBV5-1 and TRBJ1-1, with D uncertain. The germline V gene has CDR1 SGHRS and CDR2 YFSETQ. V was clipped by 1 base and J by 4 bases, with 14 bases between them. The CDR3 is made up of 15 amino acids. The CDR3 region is CASSLFGLEGTEAFF. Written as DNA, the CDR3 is TGCGCCAGCAGCTTGTTTGGCCTGGAGGGCACTGAAGCTTTCTTT.

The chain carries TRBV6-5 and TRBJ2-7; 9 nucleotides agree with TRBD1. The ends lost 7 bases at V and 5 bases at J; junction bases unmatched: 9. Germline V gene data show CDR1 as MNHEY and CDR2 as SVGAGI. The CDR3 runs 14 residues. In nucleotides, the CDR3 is TGTGCCAGCAACAGGGGGCGCGCCCTCAACGAGCAGTACTTC. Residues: CASNRGRALNEQYF.

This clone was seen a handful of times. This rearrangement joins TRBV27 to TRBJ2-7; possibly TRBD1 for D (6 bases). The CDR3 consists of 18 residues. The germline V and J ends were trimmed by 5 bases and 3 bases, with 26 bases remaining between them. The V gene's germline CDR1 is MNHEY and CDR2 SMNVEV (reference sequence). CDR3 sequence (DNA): TGTGCCAGCAGTCACAAAAATGGACAGACAAGGCGAGGCTACGAGCAGTACTTC. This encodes CASSHKNGQTRRGYEQYF.

CDR3 loop: CASSDIAGASYEQYF. The CDR3 DNA reads TGCGCCAGCAGTGATATCGCGGGAGCCTCCTACGAGCAGTACTTC. The chain combines TRBV10-2 with TRBJ2-7, with 7 bases identical to TRBD2. Trimming took 3 bases from V and 0 from J; bases not matched to a gene: 5. Germline CDR1 WSHSY, CDR2 SAAADI. The CDR3 is 15 residues long.

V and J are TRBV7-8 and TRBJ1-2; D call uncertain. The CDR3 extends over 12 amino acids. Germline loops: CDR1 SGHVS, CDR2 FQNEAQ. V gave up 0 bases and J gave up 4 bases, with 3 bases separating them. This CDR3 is CASSLATYGYTF. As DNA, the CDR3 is TGTGCCAGCAGCTTAGCGACCTATGGCTACACCTTC.

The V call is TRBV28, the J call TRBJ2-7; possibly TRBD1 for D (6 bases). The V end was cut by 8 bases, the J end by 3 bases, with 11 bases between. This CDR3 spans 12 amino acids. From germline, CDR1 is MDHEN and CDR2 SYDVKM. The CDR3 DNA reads TGTGCCAGCGGGTGGGGGCTCTACGAGCAGTACTTC. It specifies CASGWGLYEQYF.

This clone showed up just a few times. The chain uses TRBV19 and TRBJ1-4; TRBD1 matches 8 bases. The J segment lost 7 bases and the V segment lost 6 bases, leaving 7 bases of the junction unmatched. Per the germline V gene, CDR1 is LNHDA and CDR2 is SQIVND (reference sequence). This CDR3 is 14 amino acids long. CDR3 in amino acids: CASSGQGRSEKLFF. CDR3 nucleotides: TGTGCCAGTAGCGGACAGGGTAGGAGTGAAAAACTGTTTTTT.

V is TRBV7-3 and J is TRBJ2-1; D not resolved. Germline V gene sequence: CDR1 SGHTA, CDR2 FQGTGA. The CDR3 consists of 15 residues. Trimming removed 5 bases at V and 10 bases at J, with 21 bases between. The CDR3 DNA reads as TGTGCCAGCAGCACCACGGACGCCGCCCTGGCGGAGCAGTTCTTC. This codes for CASSTTDAALAEQFF.

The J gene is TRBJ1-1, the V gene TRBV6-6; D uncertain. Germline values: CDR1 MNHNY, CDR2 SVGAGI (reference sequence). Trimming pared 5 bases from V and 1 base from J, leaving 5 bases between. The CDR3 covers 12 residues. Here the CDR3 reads CASSVRNTEAFF. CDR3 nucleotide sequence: TGTGCCAGCAGTGTGAGGAACACTGAAGCTTTCTTT.

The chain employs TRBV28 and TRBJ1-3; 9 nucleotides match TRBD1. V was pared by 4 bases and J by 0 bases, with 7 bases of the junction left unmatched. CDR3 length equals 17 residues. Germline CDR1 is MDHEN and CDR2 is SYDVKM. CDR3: CASSWEGQGFSGNTIYF. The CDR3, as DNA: TGTGCCAGCAGTTGGGAGGGACAGGGCTTCTCTGGAAACACCATATATTTT.

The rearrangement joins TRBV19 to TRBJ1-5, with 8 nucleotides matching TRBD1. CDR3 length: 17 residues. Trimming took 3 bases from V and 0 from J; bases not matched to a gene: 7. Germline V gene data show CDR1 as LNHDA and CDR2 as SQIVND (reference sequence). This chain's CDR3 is CASSIKGTGYSNQPQHF. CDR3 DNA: TGTGCCAGTAGTATTAAGGGGACAGGTTATAGCAATCAGCCCCAGCATTTT.

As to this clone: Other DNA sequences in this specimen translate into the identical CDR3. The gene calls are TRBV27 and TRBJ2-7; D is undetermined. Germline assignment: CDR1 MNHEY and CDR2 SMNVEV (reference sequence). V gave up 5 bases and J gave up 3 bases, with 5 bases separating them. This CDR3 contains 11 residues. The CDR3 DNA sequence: TGTGCCAGCAGTAGTGTCTACGAGCAGTACTTC. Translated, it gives CASSSVYEQYF.

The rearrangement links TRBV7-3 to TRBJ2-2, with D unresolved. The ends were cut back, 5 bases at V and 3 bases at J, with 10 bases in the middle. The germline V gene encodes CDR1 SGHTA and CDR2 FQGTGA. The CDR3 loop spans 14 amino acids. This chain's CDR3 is CASSMGIDTGELFF. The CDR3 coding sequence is TGTGCCAGCAGCATGGGCATAGACACCGGGGAGCTGTTTTTT.

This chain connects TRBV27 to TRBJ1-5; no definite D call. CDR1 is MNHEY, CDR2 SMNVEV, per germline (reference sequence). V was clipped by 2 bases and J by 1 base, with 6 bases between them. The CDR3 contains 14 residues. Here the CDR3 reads CASSLKFSNQPQHF. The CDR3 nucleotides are TGTGCCAGCAGTTTAAAATTCAGCAATCAGCCCCAGCATTTT.

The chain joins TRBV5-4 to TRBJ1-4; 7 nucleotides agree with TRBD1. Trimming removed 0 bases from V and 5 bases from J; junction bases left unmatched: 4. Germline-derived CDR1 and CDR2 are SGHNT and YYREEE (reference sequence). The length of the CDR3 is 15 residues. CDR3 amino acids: CASSLGGQMNEKLFF. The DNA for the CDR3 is TGTGCCAGCAGCTTGGGGGGACAGATGAATGAAAAACTGTTTTTT.

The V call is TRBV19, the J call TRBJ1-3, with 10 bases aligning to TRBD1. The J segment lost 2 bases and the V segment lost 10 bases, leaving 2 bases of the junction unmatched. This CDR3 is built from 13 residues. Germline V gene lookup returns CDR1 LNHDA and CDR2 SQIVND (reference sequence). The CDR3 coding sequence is TGTGCCACTGGGACAGGGGCTGGAAACACCATATATTTT. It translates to CATGTGAGNTIYF.

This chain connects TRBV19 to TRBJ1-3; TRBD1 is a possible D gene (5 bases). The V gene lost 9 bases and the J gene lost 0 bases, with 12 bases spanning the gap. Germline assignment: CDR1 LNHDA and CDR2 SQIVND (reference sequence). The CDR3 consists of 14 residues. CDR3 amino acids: CASYRSGSGNTIYF. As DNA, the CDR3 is TGTGCCAGCTACAGGTCCGGCTCTGGAAACACCATATATTTT.

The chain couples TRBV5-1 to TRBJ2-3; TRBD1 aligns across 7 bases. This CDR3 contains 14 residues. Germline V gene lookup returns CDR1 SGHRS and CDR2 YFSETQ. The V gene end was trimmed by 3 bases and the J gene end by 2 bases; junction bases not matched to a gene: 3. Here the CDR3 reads CASSWGQTTDTQYF. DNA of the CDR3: TGCGCCAGCAGCTGGGGACAGACCACAGATACGCAGTATTTT.

The CDR3 spells CASSSVGGARGYTF. In nucleotides, the CDR3 is TGTGCCAGTAGTTCCGTTGGGGGGGCTCGAGGCTACACCTTC. The chain uses TRBV19 and TRBJ1-2; the D gene is possibly TRBD1 (6 bases). The CDR3 contains 14 residues. The V end was cut by 5 bases, the J end by 8 bases, with 18 bases between. Germline V gene lookup returns CDR1 LNHDA and CDR2 SQIVND (reference sequence). Drawing the rest from reference TRBV19 and TRBJ1-2, the complete variable domain is DGGITQSPKYLFRKEGQNVTLSCEQNLNHDAMYWYRQDPGQGLRLIYYSQIVNDFQKGDIAEGYSVSREKKESFPLTVTSAQKNPTAFYLCASSSVGGARGYTFGSGTRLTVV.

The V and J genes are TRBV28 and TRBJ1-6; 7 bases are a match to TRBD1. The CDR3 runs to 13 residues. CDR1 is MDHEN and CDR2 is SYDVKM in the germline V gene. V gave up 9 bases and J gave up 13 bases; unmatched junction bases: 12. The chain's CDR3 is CASIGTAKGPLHF. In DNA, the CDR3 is TGTGCCAGTATCGGGACAGCGAAGGGGCCCCTCCACTTT. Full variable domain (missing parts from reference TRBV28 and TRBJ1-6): DVKVTQSSRYLVKRTGEKVFLECVQDMDHENMFWYRQDPGLGLRLIYFSYDVKMKEKGDIPEGYSVSREKKERFSLILESASTNQTSMYLCASIGTAKGPLHFGNGTRLTVT.

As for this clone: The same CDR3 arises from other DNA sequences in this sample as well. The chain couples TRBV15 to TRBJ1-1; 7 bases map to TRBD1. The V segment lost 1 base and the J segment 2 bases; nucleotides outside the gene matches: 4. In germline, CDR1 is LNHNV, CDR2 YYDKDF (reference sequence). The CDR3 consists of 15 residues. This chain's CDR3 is CATSRGGTANTEAFF. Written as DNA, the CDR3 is TGTGCCACCAGCAGAGGGGGGACAGCTAACACTGAAGCTTTCTTT.

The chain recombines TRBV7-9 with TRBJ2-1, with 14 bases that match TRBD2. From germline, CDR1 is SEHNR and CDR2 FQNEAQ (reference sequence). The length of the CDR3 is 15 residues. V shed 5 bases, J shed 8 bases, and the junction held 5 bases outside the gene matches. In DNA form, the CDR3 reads TGTGCCAGCAGCCGCGGGACTAGCGGGAGACATGAGCAGTTCTTC. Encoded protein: CASSRGTSGRHEQFF.

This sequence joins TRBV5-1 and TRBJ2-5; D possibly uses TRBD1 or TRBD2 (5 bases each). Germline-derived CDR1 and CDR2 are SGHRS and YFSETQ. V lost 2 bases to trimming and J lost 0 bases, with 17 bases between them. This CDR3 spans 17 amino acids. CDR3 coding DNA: TGCGCCAGCAGCTTCCCCTCCGGGGCAGGGAACCAAGAGACCCAGTACTTC. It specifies CASSFPSGAGNQETQYF.

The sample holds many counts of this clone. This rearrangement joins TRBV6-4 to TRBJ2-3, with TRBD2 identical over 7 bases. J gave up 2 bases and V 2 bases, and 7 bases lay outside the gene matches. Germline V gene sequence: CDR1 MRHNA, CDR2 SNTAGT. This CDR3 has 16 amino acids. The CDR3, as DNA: TGTGCCAGCAGTGACGTGGCTAGCGGTGACACAGATACGCAGTATTTT. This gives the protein CASSDVASGDTDTQYF.

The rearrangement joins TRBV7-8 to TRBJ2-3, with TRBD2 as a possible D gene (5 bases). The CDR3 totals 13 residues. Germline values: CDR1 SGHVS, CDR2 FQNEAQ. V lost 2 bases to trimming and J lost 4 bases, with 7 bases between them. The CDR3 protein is CASSLSGSDTQYF. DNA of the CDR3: TGTGCCAGCAGCTTAAGCGGATCAGATACGCAGTATTTT.

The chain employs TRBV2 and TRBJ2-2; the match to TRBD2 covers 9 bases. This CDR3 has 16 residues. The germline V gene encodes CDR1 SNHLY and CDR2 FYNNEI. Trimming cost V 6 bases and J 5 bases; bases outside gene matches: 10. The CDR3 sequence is CASRSGYSGRTGELFF. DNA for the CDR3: TGTGCCAGCAGGTCAGGGTATAGCGGGAGAACCGGGGAGCTGTTTTTT. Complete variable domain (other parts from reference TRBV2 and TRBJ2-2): EPEVTQTPSHQVTQMGQEVILRCVPISNHLYFYWYRQILGQKVEFLVSFYNNEISEKSEIFDDQFSVERPDGSNFTLKIRSTKLEDSAMYFCASRSGYSGRTGELFFGEGSRLTVL.

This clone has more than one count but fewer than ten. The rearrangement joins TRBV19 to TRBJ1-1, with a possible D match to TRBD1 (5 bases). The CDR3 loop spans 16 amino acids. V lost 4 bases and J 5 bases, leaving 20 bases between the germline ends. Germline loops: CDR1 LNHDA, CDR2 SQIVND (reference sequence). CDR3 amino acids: CASSKDGWGVGTEAFF. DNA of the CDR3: TGTGCCAGTAGTAAGGACGGGTGGGGCGTAGGGACTGAAGCTTTCTTT.

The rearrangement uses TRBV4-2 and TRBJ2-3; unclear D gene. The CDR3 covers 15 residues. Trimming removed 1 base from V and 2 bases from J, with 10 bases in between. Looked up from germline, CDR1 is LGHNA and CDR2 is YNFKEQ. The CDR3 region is CASSQGGKDTDTQYF. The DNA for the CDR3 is TGTGCCAGCAGCCAAGGAGGAAAAGACACAGATACGCAGTATTTT.